This record concerns one T cell receptor (beta chain) sequence. The clone's antigen remains unknown. The record has no base qualities; no much larger clone is one base away. The data derive from a study of T cell changes during pregnancy in multiple sclerosis (dated by TCRdb to between 2018 and 2020). For the study in its entirety: The study looked at changes in the T cell repertoire across pregnancy in women with multiple sclerosis.

Libraries were built with the immunoSEQ multiplex PCR assay. TCRdb limited this immuneACCESS table to in-frame rearrangements with V and J called. A share of clones is missing; checked studies link under half to unresolved V genes, and the rest is unexplained. This sample comprises tens of thousands of clones, about 88% of them detected only once. The top ten constitute roughly 5.7% of the sample. The germline V gene gives CDR1 as MDHEN and CDR2 as SYDVKM. The CDR3 contains 13 residues, cysteine and phenylalanine counted. Of all the DNA, just the CDR3 is kept, 39 bases in frame from base 1. The V end loses 6 bases and the J end loses 7 bases, and a stretch of 16 bases separates them.

The chain employs TRBV28 and TRBJ2-7; no D gene call is confident. The receptor was derived from a female donor in good health, enrolled as a control in a pregnancy study. Sequenced material: peripheral blood, taken in the third trimester of pregnancy. The CDR3 here reads CASRFSVTSEQYF. The DNA reads as follows: TGTGCCAGCAGGTTCTCAGTCACAAGTGAGCAGTACTTC.